The 27 T cell receptor beta chains listed next were all sequenced from one sample in a study of T-cell reconstitution after alpha-beta-depleted transplantation in children. A library of TCRbeta sequences, prepared with unique molecular identifiers, was generated. TCRdb used MiXCR to reprocess the PCR reads, holding one entry per CDR3 protein. Of about 400,000 distinct CDR3 sequences in the sample, about a fifth were seen once. The starting material was PBMCs from the stem cell graft donor, obtained from the stem cell graft. The receptors stem from a human donor who donated a stem cell graft to a child with acute myeloid leukemia.

The rearrangement links TRBV10-3 to TRBJ1-2; no clear D. V lost 8 bases and J lost 2, with 12 bases in between. The CDR3 is made up of 13 amino acids. From germline, CDR1 is ENHRY and CDR2 SYGVKD. CDR3 sequence (DNA): TGTGCCATCCCGGACGGGAAAAACTATGGCTACACCTTC. This translates into CAIPDGKNYGYTF.

This chain connects TRBV5-5 to TRBJ2-2; 9 positions agree with TRBD1. The germline V gene encodes CDR1 SGHKS and CDR2 YYEKEE (reference sequence). The CDR3 covers 16 residues. Losses at the gene ends were 2 bases for V and 5 bases for J; bases not matched to a gene: 7. The CDR3 sequence: CASSFAGTGLTGELFF. The CDR3 DNA is TGTGCCAGCAGCTTTGCCGGGACAGGGCTTACCGGGGAGCTGTTTTTT.

The rearrangement uses TRBV18 and TRBJ1-2; TRBD1 agrees at 7 bases. CDR1 and CDR2 from the germline V gene are KGHSH and LQKENI. V lost 0 bases and J lost 8; bases outside the gene matches: 6. CDR3 length: 14 residues. CDR3 nucleotides: TGTGCCAGCTCACCACCCGGACAGGAGCGCGGCTACACCTTC. This translates into CASSPPGQERGYTF.

This clonotype has at least ten counts. The V and J genes are TRBV24-1 and TRBJ1-5; D is uncertain. Germline V gene sequence: CDR1 KGHDR, CDR2 SFDVKD. The ends were cut back, 9 bases at V and 1 base at J, with 9 bases in the middle. CDR3 size: 13 residues. CDR3 sequence: CATGQASNQPQHF. DNA for the CDR3: TGTGCCACCGGCCAGGCCAGCAATCAGCCCCAGCATTTT.

The chain employs TRBV7-6 and TRBJ2-1; perhaps TRBD1 as D (5 bases). Trimming took 0 bases from V and 6 from J, leaving 18 bases between them. The germline V gene encodes CDR1 SGHVS and CDR2 FNYEAQ. The CDR3 has 17 residues. The CDR3 is CASSLAWGGQASNEQFF. DNA for the CDR3: TGTGCCAGCAGCTTAGCGTGGGGCGGACAAGCCTCCAATGAGCAGTTCTTC.

This clonotype showed up just a few times. The chain joins TRBV15 to TRBJ1-1, with D uncertain. This CDR3 region has 12 residues. Trimming left V 2 bases short and J 5 bases short, with 6 bases between. CDR1 is LNHNV and CDR2 is YYDKDF in the germline V gene (reference sequence). For the CDR3, the DNA is TGTGCCACCAGCAGACAGGAAACTGAAGCTTTCTTT. This encodes CATSRQETEAFF.

The CDR3 coding sequence is TGTGCCAGCAGCCCCACCCTTAGCGGGACGGGGGAGCAGTACTTC. Its protein product is CASSPTLSGTGEQYF. This chain joins TRBV7-8 and TRBJ2-7, with 8 bases that match TRBD2. J lost 7 bases, V lost 5 bases, and 13 bases had no gene match. The germline V gene has CDR1 SGHVS and CDR2 FQNEAQ. The CDR3 is 15 amino acids.

The genes are TRBV7-9 and TRBJ2-7; TRBD2 matches at 7 bases. Germline CDR1 reads SEHNR; CDR2 reads FQNEAQ (reference sequence). J lost 1 base, V lost 4 bases, and 13 bases had no gene match. This CDR3 comprises 17 residues. CDR3 in amino acids: CASSSSGVGLKSYEQYF. As DNA, the CDR3 is TGTGCCAGCAGCTCCAGCGGGGTGGGACTGAAGTCCTACGAGCAGTACTTC.

The gene calls are TRBV7-3 and TRBJ2-1; TRBD1 matches at 7 bases. This CDR3 is built from 12 residues. Germline CDR1 and CDR2: SGHTA and FQGTGA. Unmatched junction bases numbered 5, after V lost 4 bases and J lost 11 bases. DNA for the CDR3: TGTGCCAGCAGCTCCCGGGACAGCCAGCAGTTCTTC. As protein: CASSSRDSQQFF.

This chain links TRBV20-1 with TRBJ2-1; 7 nucleotides align to TRBD1. The CDR3 runs 18 residues. V shed 6 bases and J 0 bases; nucleotides not matched to a gene: 17. From germline, CDR1 is DFQATT and CDR2 SNEGSKA (reference sequence). The CDR3 protein is CSANPRGGLLLSYNEQFF. The CDR3 DNA reads as TGCAGTGCCAATCCCAGAGGGGGCCTCCTTCTCTCCTACAATGAGCAGTTCTTC.

The rearrangement joins TRBV5-8 to TRBJ1-1, with D uncertain. Germline CDR1 SGHTS, CDR2 YDEGEE. Trimming stripped 3 bases from V and 3 bases from J, with 21 bases between. This CDR3 spans 17 amino acids. CDR3 coding DNA: TGTGCCAGCAGCTATTCAGAGGGATTGTTTTTATACACTGAAGCTTTCTTT. Protein product: CASSYSEGLFLYTEAFF.

In this sample, this clonotype turned up a few times. CDR3 nucleotide sequence: TGCAGCGTTGAAGGGGACACCGATGACGTCCACACTGAAGCTTTCTTT. Its translation: CSVEGDTDDVHTEAFF. The chain is built from TRBV29-1 and TRBJ1-1, with TRBD1 as a possible D gene (6 bases). Trimming took 1 base from V and 3 from J, leaving 18 bases between them. This CDR3 contains 16 residues. Germline lookup yields CDR1 SQVTM and CDR2 ANQGSEA.

This clonotype has more than one count but fewer than ten. V is TRBV5-1 and J is TRBJ2-5, with D possibly being TRBD1 (6 bases). Germline loops: CDR1 SGHRS, CDR2 YFSETQ. Trimming removed 6 bases from V and 0 bases from J, with 9 bases in between. The CDR3 runs to 13 residues. The CDR3 nucleotides are TGCGCCAGCACTACAGGGTACCAAGAGACCCAGTACTTC. Its protein product is CASTTGYQETQYF.

This clonotype was seen a handful of times. In nucleotides, the CDR3 is TGCAGCGTTGCCCTACTCTTACAGGGCACTGAAGCTTTCTTT. This gives the protein CSVALLLQGTEAFF. This chain connects TRBV29-1 to TRBJ1-1; TRBD1 might be the D (6 bases). V dropped 4 bases and J dropped 4 bases, with 16 bases sitting between them. CDR1 and CDR2 from the germline V gene are SQVTM and ANQGSEA. This CDR3 spans 14 amino acids.

This clonotype has more than one count but fewer than ten. V and J are TRBV15 and TRBJ1-1, with 7 positions matching TRBD1. The CDR3 is 15 amino acids. Losses at the gene ends were 4 bases for V and 1 base for J; bases not matched to a gene: 6. From germline, CDR1 is LNHNV and CDR2 YYDKDF (reference sequence). CDR3 coding DNA: TGTGCCACCAGCAAAAGTAGGGGGCCGAACACTGAAGCTTTCTTT. Protein product: CATSKSRGPNTEAFF.

This clonotype came up many times. The genes are TRBV7-2 and TRBJ2-3; D gene uncertain. V dropped 2 bases and J dropped 8 bases, with 5 bases sitting between them. Germline CDR1 reads SGHTA; CDR2 reads FQGNSA. The CDR3 is made up of 11 amino acids. The CDR3 DNA reads TGTGCCAGCAGCTTAACGGGTACGCAGTATTTT. This sequence encodes CASSLTGTQYF.

This clonotype was detected many times. V gene TRBV29-1 combines with J gene TRBJ1-1; D is uncertain. V was pared by 7 bases and J by 0 bases, with 9 bases between. Germline loops: CDR1 SQVTM, CDR2 ANQGSEA. The CDR3 runs 12 residues. CDR3 region: CSAGSMNTEAFF. DNA of the CDR3: TGCAGCGCAGGAAGCATGAACACTGAAGCTTTCTTT.

The chain links TRBV28 to TRBJ2-3; D unresolved. CDR3 length: 13 amino acids. The V gene's germline CDR1 is MDHEN and CDR2 SYDVKM. V was pared by 8 bases and J by 2 bases, with 11 bases between. CDR3 nucleotide sequence: TGTGCCAGCTTCCGGGCTAACACAGATACGCAGTATTTT. It codes for CASFRANTDTQYF.

The rearrangement links TRBV7-6 to TRBJ1-1; unclear D gene. CDR3 length equals 13 residues. CDR1 is SGHVS and CDR2 is FNYEAQ in the germline V gene. Trimming cost V 4 bases and J 4 bases, with 10 bases left between them. CDR3: CASSSLGFTEAFF. CDR3 nucleotide sequence: TGTGCCAGCAGCTCATTAGGGTTCACTGAAGCTTTCTTT.

Points on this clonotype: The junction differs from germline at one of its ends, possibly a read error. The rearrangement links TRBV7-2 to TRBJ2-5, with 7 bases fitting TRBD2. This CDR3 comprises 14 residues. Germline V CDR1 and CDR2: SGHTA, FQGNSA. The CDR3 bases are TGTGCCAGCAGCCAGGGACTAACACAGGAGACCCGGTACTTC. It encodes CASSQGLTQETRYF.

This clonotype has a handful of counts. CDR3 in DNA: TGCAGTGCTAGGCCCCCTAGCGGGAACAATGAGCAGTTCTTC. Translating it yields CSARPPSGNNEQFF. The chain is built from TRBV20-1 and TRBJ2-1; TRBD2 aligns across 9 bases. Per germline, CDR1 DFQATT and CDR2 SNEGSKA (reference sequence). With V trimmed by 3 bases and J by 5 bases, 5 bases remained unmatched. The CDR3 contains 14 residues.

The chain employs TRBV29-1 and TRBJ2-4; D possibly corresponds to TRBD1 (5 bases). The germline CDR1 and CDR2 sequences are SQVTM and ANQGSEA. The CDR3 is 10 amino acids. V gave up 7 bases and J gave up 6 bases, with 7 bases separating them. The DNA for the CDR3 is TGCAGCGGGGGCGTAAACATTCAGTACTTC. This encodes CSGGVNIQYF.

This clonotype was seen more than once but under ten times. The chain links TRBV12-3 or TRBV12-4 to TRBJ2-7; 13 bases are shared with TRBD2. V lost 7 bases and J lost 7; bases outside the gene matches: 10. The CDR3 is 15 residues long. CDR3 bases: TGTGCCAGCACCCCTGGACTAGCGGGAGAGGGAGAGCAGTACTTC. It specifies CASTPGLAGEGEQYF.

This clonotype was detected a few times. V and J are TRBV24-1 and TRBJ2-1; 11 bases line up with TRBD2. Germline lookup yields CDR1 KGHDR and CDR2 SFDVKD. V was clipped by 4 bases and J by 9 bases; unmatched bases: 10. The CDR3 extends over 16 amino acids. The CDR3 loop reads CATSEKGLAEGGEQFF. The CDR3 region has the DNA TGTGCCACCAGTGAGAAGGGACTAGCGGAGGGGGGTGAGCAGTTCTTC.

This rearrangement joins TRBV12-3 or TRBV12-4 to TRBJ2-3; D is unclear. Trimming pared 3 bases from V and 0 bases from J, leaving 7 bases between. The CDR3 length is 14 residues. CDR3: CASSLTSSTDTQYF. The CDR3 DNA is TGTGCCAGCAGTTTGACGTCTAGCACAGATACGCAGTATTTT.

The V and J genes are TRBV20-1 and TRBJ2-2; 7 bases line up with TRBD2. Germline CDR1 and CDR2: DFQATT and SNEGSKA (reference sequence). The CDR3 contains 15 residues. The junction had 6 bases not matched to a gene; V was cut back by 0 bases and J by 5 bases. The CDR3 DNA is TGCAGTGCTAGAGACGGCGGGAGAGGGACCGGGGAGCTGTTTTTT. It codes for CSARDGGRGTGELFF.

This clonotype was counted a few times. The V gene is TRBV2, the J gene TRBJ2-6; no definite D call. Trimming took off 7 bases at V and 4 bases at J, with 20 bases between the two ends. CDR3 length equals 17 residues. In germline, CDR1 is SNHLY, CDR2 FYNNEI. CDR3 in amino acids: CASKGYNTYQGANVLTF. Here the CDR3 DNA reads TGTGCCAGCAAAGGATATAACACCTACCAGGGGGCCAACGTCCTGACTTTC.